This TCR beta chain derives from a study of cytomegalovirus exposure and HLA in healthy donors. From germline, CDR1 is SNHLY and CDR2 FYNNEI. CDR3 length: 14 amino acids. V shed 5 bases and J shed 2 bases, with 13 bases lying between them. As for this clone: Antigen specificity is unknown.

The PCR contained 60 Vbeta and 13 Jbeta primers. Profiling relied on immunoSEQ multiplex PCR, and the TCRdb table lists in-frame clones only, not all of them. The sample lists some 110,000 clones; around 74% were seen once. Whole-study results and caveats: According to a later analysis, donors in an Asian-associated ancestry cluster reportedly had fewer N-insertions than the roughly 670-donor mean.

The TCR was taken from a woman aged 18-29 years in good health and CMV-seronegative. Specimen: PBMCs. The chain has TRBV2 and TRBJ2-7; D gene uncertain. The CDR3 reads CASSPRQLTYEQYF. The CDR3 DNA reads as TGTGCCAGCAGTCCCCGGCAACTAACCTACGAGCAGTACTTC.